The clone carrying this T cell receptor (beta chain) turned up a few times. Its target is unknown. This CDR3 comprises 13 residues. In germline, CDR1 is LGHNA, CDR2 YSLEER. V lost 1 base and J lost 4, with 6 bases in between. Specified time point: patch test 3, about 24 weeks after DPC sensitization. Treatment: therapeutic diphenylcyclopropenone sensitization with weekly scalp DPC. Blood collection took place prior to placing each patch test. The donor pool consisted of alopecia patients aged 18 to 70 years, considered suitable for DPC. The data derive from a study of human T cells and chemical hapten exposure. Study-wide points: Counts of TCRs expanded at PT1 correlated positively with patch test score.

One entry per CDR3 protein results from TCRdb running MiXCR on the RACE reads. The table records fewer than 200,000 distinct CDR3 sequences, around a quarter of them present only once. The chain couples TRBV4-3 to TRBJ2-3; D is uncertain. The sequences come from whole blood, collected in connection with sensitization to the hapten diphenylcyclopropenone (DPC). The sequence was collected from a woman aged 18-29 years with alopecia areata. Some clones in this sample may be carry-over from other donors' samples. The chain's CDR3 is CASSQGSSDTQYF. The CDR3 nucleotides read TGCGCCAGCAGCCAAGGAAGCTCAGATACGCAGTATTTT.